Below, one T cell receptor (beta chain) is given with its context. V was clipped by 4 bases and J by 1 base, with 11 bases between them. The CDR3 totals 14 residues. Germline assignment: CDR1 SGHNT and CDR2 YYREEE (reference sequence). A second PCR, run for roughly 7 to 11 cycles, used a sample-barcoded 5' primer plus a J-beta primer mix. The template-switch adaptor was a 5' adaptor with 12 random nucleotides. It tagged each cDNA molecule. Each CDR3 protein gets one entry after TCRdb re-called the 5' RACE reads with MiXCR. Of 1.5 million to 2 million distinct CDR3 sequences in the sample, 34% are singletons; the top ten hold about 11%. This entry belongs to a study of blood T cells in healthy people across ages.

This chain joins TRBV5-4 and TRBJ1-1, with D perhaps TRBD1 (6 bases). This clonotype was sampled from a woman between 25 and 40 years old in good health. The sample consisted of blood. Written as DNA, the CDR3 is TGTGCCAGCAGCGTGTCGACAGGGAACACTGAAGCTTTCTTT. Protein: CASSVSTGNTEAFF. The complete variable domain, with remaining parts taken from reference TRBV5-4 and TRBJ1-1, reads ETGVTQSPTHLIKTRGQQVTLRCSSQSGHNTVSWYQQALGQGPQFIFQYYREEENGRGNFPPRFSGLQFPNYSSELNVNALELDDSALYLCASSVSTGNTEAFFGQGTRLTVV.